This T cell receptor beta chain was captured in a study of T cell responses to AZD1222 COVID-19 vaccine. Sequenced by immunoSEQ multiplex PCR; TCRdb stores in-frame clones only, minus some. This sample has about 120,000 clones, with about 90% found just once. The V gene end was trimmed by 10 bases and the J gene end by 10 bases; junction bases not matched to a gene: 5. In germline, CDR1 is KGHDR, CDR2 SFDVKD. The CDR3 is 11 residues long. This chain joins TRBV24-1 and TRBJ1-2; 10 bases fit TRBD1. This TCR derives from an adult in good health. Material: peripheral blood, obtained on day 0 of AZD1222 vaccination. The CDR3 DNA sequence: TGTGCCACAGGGACAGGGGAAACCTACACCTTC. Translation gives CATGTGETYTF.